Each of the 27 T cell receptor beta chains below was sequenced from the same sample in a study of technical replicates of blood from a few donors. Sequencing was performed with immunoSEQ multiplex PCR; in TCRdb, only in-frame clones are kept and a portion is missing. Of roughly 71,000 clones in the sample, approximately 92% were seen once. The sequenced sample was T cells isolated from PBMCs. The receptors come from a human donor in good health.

The chain's CDR3 is CASSDKFGLNQPQHF. In DNA form, the CDR3 reads TGCGCCAGCAGTGATAAATTTGGCCTCAATCAGCCCCAGCATTTT. The chain is built from TRBV10-1 and TRBJ1-5; D not resolved. Trimming removed 3 bases from V and 3 bases from J, with 12 bases in between. CDR3 length: 15 amino acids. CDR1 is WNHNN, CDR2 SYGVQD, per germline (reference sequence).

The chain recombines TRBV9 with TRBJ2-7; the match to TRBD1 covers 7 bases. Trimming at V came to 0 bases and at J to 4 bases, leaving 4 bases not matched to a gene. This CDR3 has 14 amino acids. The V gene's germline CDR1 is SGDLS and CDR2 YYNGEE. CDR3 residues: CASSVDEGQYEQYF. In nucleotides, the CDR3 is TGTGCCAGCAGCGTAGATGAGGGACAGTACGAGCAGTACTTC. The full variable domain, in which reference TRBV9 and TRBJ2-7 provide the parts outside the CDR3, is DSGVTQTPKHLITATGQRVTLRCSPRSGDLSVYWYQQSLDQGLQFLIQYYNGEERAKGNILERFSAQQFPDLHSELNLSSLELGDSALYFCASSVDEGQYEQYFGPGTRLTVT.

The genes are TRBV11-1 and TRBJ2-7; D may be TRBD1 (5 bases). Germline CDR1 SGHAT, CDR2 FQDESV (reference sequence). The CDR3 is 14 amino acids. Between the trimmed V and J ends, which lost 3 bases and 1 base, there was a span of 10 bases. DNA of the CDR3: TGTGCCAGCAGCTTTCCGACAGCTTCCTACGAGCAGTACTTC. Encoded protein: CASSFPTASYEQYF. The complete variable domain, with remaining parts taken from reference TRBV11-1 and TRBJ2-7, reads EAEVAQSPRYKITEKSQAVAFWCDPISGHATLYWYRQILGQGPELLVQFQDESVVDDSQLPKDRFSAERLKGVDSTLKIQPAELGDSAMYLCASSFPTASYEQYFGPGTRLTVT.

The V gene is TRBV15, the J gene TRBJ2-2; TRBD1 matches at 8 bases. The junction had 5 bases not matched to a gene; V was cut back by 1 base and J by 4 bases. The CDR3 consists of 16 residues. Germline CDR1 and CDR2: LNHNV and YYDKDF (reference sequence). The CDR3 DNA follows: TGTGCCACCAGCAGAGGGACAGGGTCTACCACCGGGGAGCTGTTTTTT. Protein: CATSRGTGSTTGELFF.

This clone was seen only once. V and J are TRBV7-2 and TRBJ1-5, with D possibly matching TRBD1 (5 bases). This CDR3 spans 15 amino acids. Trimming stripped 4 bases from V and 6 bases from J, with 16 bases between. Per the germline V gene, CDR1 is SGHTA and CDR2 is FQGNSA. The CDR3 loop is CASSSPGGHTQPQHF. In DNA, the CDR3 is TGTGCCAGCAGCTCGCCGGGGGGTCACACTCAGCCCCAGCATTTT.

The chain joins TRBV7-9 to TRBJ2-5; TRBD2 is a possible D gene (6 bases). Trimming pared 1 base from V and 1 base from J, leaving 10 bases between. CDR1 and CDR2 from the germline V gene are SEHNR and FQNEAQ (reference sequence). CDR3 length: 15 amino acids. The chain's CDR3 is CASSLGGDGQETQYF. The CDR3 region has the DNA TGTGCCAGCAGCTTAGGGGGGGACGGCCAAGAGACCCAGTACTTC.

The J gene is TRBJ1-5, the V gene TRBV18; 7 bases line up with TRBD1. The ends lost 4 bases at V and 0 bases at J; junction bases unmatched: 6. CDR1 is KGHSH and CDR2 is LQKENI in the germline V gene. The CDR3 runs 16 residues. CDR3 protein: CASSLRQGDSNQPQHF. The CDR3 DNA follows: TGTGCCAGCTCACTAAGACAGGGTGATAGCAATCAGCCCCAGCATTTT.

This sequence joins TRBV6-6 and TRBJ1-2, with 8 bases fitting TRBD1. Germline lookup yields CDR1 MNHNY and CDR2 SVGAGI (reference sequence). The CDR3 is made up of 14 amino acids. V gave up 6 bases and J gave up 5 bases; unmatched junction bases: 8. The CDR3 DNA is TGTGCCAGCAGACCAGGGGGCTGGGGGTATGGCTACACCTTC. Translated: CASRPGGWGYGYTF.

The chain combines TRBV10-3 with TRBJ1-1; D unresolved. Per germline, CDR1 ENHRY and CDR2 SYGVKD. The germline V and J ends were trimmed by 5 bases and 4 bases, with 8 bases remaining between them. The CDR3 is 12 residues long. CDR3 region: CAISMEGTEAFF. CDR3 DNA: TGTGCCATCAGTATGGAGGGCACTGAAGCTTTCTTT.

The CDR3 nucleotides read TGTGCCATCAAAAAAGTTTCTGGCGATGACAGGGGGCTTTACGAGCAGTACTTC. It codes for CAIKKVSGDDRGLYEQYF. The chain uses TRBV10-3 and TRBJ2-7; 10 positions agree with TRBD1. The CDR3 runs 18 residues. With V trimmed by 7 bases and J by 4 bases, 19 bases remained unmatched. Per germline, CDR1 ENHRY and CDR2 SYGVKD.

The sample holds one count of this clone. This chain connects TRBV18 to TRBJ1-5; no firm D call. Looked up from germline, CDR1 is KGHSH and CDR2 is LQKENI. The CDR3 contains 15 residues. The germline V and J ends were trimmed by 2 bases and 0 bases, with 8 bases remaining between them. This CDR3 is CASSPLADSNQPQHF. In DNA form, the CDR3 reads TGTGCCAGCTCACCATTGGCAGATAGCAATCAGCCCCAGCATTTT. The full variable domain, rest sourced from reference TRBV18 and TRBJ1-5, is NAGVMQNPRHLVRRRGQEARLRCSPMKGHSHVYWYRQLPEEGLKFMVYLQKENIIDESGMPKERFSAEFPKEGPSILRIQQVVRGDSAAYFCASSPLADSNQPQHFGDGTRLSIL.

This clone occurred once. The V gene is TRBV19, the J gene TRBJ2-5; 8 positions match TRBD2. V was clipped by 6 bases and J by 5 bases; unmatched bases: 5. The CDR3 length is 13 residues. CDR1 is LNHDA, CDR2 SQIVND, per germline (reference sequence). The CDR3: CASSGREAETQYF. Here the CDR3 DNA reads TGTGCCAGTAGCGGGAGGGAAGCCGAGACCCAGTACTTC.

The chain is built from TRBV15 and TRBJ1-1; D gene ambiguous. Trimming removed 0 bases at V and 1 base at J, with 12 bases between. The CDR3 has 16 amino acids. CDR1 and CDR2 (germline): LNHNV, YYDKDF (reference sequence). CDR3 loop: CATSRDRTGRNTEAFF. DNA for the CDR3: TGTGCCACCAGCAGAGATCGTACGGGTCGGAACACTGAAGCTTTCTTT.

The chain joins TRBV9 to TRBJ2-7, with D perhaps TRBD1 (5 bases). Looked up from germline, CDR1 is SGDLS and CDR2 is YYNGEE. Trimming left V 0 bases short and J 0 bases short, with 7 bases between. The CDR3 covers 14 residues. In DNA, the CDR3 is TGTGCCAGCAGCGTAGAGGGGAACTCCTACGAGCAGTACTTC. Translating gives CASSVEGNSYEQYF.

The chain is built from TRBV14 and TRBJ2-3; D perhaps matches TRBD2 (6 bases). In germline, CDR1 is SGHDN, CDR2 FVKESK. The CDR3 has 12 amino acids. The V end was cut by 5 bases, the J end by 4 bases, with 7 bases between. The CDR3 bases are TGTGCCAGCAGCATAGCGGCAGATACGCAGTATTTT. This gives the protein CASSIAADTQYF. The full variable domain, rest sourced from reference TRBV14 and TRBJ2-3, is EAGVTQFPSHSVIEKGQTVTLRCDPISGHDNLYWYRRVMGKEIKFLLHFVKESKQDESGMPNNRFLAERTGGTYSTLKVQPAELEDSGVYFCASSIAADTQYFGPGTRLTVL.

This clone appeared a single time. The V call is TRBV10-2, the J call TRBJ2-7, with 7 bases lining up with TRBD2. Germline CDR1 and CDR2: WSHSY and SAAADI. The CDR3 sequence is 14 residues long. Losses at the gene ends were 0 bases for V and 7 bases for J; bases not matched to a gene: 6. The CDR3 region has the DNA TGCGCCAGCAGTGAGTCGGCGGGGGTCAGGGAGCAGTACTTC. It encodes CASSESAGVREQYF.

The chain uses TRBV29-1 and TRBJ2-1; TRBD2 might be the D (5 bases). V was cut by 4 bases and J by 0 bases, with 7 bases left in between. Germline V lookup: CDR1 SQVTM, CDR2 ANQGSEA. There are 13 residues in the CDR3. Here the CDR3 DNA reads TGCAGCGTTGGTGAGGGCTCCTACAATGAGCAGTTCTTC. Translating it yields CSVGEGSYNEQFF.

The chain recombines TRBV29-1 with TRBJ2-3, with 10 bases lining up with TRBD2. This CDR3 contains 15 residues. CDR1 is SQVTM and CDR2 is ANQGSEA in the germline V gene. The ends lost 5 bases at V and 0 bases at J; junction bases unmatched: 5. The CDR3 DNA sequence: TGCAGCGTTACTAGCGGGACGGCTAGCACAGATACGCAGTATTTT. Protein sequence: CSVTSGTASTDTQYF.

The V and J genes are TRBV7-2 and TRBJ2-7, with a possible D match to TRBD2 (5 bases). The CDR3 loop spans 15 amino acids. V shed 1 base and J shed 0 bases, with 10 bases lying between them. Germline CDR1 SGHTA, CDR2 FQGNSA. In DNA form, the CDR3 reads TGTGCCAGCAGCTTAGTATCGGGAACCTCCTACGAGCAGTACTTC. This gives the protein CASSLVSGTSYEQYF.

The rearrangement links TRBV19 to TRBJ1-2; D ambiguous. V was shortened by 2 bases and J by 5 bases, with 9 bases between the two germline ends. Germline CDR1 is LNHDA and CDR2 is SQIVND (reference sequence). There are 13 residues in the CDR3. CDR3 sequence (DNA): TGTGCCAGTAGTATACAGGAAGTGTATGGCTACACCTTC. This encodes CASSIQEVYGYTF.

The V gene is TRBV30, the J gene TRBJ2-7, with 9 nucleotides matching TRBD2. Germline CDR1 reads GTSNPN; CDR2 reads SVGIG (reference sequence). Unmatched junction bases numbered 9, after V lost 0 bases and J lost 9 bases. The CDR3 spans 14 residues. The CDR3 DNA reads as TGTGCCTGGAGTGTGGGTCTAGCGGGATGGCTGCAGTACTTC. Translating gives CAWSVGLAGWLQYF.

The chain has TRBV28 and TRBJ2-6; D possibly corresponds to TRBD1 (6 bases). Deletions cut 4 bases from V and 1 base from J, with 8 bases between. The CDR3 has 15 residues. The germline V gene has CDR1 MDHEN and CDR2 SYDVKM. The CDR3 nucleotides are TGTGCCAGCAGTTCTACAGGGTCTGGGGCCAACGTCCTGACTTTC. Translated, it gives CASSSTGSGANVLTF.

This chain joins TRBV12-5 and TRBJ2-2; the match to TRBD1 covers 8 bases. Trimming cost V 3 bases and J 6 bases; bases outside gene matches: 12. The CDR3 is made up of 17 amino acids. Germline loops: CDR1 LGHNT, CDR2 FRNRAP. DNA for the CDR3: TGTGCTAGTGGTTTAGCCTTAAGGACAGGGTCCCCCGGGGAGCTGTTTTTT. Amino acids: CASGLALRTGSPGELFF.

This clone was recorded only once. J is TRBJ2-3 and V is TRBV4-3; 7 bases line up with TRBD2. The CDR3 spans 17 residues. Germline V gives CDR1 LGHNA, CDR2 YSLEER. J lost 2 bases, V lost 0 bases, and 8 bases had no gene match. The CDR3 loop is CASSQEVASGHTDTQYF. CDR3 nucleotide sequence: TGCGCCAGCAGCCAAGAGGTAGCTAGCGGACACACAGATACGCAGTATTTT.

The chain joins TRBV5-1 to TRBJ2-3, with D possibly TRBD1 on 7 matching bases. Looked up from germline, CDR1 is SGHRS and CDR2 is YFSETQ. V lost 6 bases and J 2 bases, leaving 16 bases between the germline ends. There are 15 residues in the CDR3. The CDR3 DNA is TGCGCCAGCAATTGGGCGGGGACAGTCACAGATACGCAGTATTTT. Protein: CASNWAGTVTDTQYF. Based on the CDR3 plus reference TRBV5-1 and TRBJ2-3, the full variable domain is KAGVTQTPRYLIKTRGQQVTLSCSPISGHRSVSWYQQTPGQGLQFLFEYFSETQRNKGNFPGRFSGRQFSNSRSEMNVSTLELGDSALYLCASNWAGTVTDTQYFGPGTRLTVL.

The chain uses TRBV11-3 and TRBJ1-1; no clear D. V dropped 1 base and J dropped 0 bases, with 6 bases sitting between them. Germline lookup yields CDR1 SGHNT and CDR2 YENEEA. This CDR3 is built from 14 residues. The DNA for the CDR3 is TGTGCCAGCAGCTTAGTCCAGGTGAACACTGAAGCTTTCTTT. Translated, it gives CASSLVQVNTEAFF.

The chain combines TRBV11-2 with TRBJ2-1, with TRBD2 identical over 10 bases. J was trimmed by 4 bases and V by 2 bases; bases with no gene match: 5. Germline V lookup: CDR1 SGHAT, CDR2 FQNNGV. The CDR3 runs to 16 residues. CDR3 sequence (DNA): TGTGCCAGCAGCTTACCCGGACTAGCGGCATACAATGAGCAGTTCTTC. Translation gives CASSLPGLAAYNEQFF.